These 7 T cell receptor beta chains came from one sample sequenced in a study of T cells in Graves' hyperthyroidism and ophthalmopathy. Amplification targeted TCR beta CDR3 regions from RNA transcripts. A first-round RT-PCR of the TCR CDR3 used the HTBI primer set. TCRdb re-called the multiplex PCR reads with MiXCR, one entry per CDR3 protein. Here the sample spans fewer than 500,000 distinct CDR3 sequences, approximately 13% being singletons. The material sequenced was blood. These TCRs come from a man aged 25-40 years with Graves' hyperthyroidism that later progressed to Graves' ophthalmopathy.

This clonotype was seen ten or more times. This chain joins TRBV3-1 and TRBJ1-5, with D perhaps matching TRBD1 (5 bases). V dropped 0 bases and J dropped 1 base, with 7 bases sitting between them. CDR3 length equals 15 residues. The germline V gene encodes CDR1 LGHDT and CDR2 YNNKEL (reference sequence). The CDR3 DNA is TGTGCCAGCAGCCAAGATGGACACAGCAATCAGCCCCAGCATTTT. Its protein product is CASSQDGHSNQPQHF.

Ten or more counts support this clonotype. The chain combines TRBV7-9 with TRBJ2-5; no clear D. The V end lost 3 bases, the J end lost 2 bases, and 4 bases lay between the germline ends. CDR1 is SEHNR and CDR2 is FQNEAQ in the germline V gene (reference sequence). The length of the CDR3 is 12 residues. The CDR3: CASSFQQETQYF. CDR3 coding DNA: TGTGCCAGCAGCTTCCAACAAGAGACCCAGTACTTC.

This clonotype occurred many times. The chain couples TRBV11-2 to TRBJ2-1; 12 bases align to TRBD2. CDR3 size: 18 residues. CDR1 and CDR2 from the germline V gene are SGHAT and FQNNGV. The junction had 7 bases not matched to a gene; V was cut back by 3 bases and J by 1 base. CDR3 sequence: CASSFRASGGASYNEQFF. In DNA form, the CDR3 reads TGTGCCAGCAGCTTTCGCGCTAGCGGGGGGGCTTCCTACAATGAGCAGTTCTTC.

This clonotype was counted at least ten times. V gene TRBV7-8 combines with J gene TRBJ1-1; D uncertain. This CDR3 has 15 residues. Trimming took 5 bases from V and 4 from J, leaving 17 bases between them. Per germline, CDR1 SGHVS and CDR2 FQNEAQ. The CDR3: CASSEGGKRGTEAFF. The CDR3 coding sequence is TGTGCCAGCAGCGAGGGAGGGAAACGGGGCACTGAAGCTTTCTTT.

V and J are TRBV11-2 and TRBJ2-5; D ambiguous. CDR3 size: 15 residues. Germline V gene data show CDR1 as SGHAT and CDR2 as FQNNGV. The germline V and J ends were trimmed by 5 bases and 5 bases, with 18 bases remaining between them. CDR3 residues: CASSPENWILETQYF. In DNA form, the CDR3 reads TGTGCCAGCAGCCCCGAGAATTGGATTTTGGAGACCCAGTACTTC.

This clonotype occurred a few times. The CDR3, as DNA: TGTGCCAGCAGGCTGACTAGCGGGGGGGACCAAGAGACCCAGTACTTC. Translated, it gives CASRLTSGGDQETQYF. V gene TRBV25-1 combines with J gene TRBJ2-5; TRBD2 aligns across 14 bases. V gave up 6 bases and J gave up 0 bases; unmatched junction bases: 3. The CDR3 runs to 16 residues. Germline CDR1 is MGHDK and CDR2 is SYGVNS.

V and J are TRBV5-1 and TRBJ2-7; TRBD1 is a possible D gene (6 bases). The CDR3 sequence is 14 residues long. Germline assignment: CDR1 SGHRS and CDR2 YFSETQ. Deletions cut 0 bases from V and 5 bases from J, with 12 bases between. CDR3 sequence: CASSLGTVDNEQYF. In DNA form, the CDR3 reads TGCGCCAGCAGCTTGGGGACAGTTGATAACGAGCAGTACTTC.